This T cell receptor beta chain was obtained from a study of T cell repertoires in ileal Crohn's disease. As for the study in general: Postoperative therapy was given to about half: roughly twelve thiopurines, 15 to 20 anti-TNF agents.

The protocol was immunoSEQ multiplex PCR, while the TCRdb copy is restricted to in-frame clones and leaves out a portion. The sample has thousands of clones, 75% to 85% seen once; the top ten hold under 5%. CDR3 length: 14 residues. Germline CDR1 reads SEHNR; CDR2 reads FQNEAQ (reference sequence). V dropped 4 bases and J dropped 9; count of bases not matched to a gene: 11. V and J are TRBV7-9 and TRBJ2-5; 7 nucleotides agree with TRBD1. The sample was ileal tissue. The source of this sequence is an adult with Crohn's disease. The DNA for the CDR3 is TGTGCCAGCAGCTGGGTCCGGGACAGTTCCTCCCAGTACTTC. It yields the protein CASSWVRDSSSQYF.